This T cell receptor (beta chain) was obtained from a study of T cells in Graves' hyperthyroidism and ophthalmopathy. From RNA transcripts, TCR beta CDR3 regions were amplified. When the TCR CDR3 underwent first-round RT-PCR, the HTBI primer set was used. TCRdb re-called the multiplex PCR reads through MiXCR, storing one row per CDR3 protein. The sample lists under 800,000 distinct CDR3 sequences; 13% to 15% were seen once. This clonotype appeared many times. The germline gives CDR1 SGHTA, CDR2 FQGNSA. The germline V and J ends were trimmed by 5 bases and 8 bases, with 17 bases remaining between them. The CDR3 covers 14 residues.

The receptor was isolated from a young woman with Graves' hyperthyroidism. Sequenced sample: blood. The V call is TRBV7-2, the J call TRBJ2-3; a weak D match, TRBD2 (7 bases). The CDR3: CASSRGGGSGTQYF. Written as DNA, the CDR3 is TGTGCCAGCAGCCGCGGGGGCGGGAGTGGTACGCAGTATTTT. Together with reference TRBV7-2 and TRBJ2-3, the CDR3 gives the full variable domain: GAGVSQSPSNKVTEKGKDVELRCDPISGHTALYWYRQSLGQGLEFLIYFQGNSAPDKSGLPSDRFSAERTGGSVSTLTIQRTQQEDSAVYLCASSRGGGSGTQYFGPGTRLTVL.